This T cell receptor beta chain originates from a study of blood T cell repertoires in COVID-19. Study details: The cDNA or gDNA used as material had been derived from T cells, B-cell-depleted T cells, or PBMCs.

Clones were read by immunoSEQ multiplex PCR, and TCRdb kept only the in-frame ones, dropping some. The sample has about 81,000 clones, 82% seen once. Sequencing was performed on peripheral blood. The clonotype originates from a man aged 55 to 69 with acute or convalescent COVID-19.

CDR3 bases: TGTGCCATCAGTTCGTTGACAGGGGGCGCGGGGGCTGAAGCTTTCTTT. It translates to CAISSLTGGAGAEAFF. The gene calls are TRBV10-3 and TRBJ1-1, with 10 bases fitting TRBD1. V was pared by 5 bases and J by 6 bases, with 12 bases of the junction left unmatched. The CDR3 spans 16 residues. In germline, CDR1 is ENHRY, CDR2 SYGVKD.